These T cell receptor beta chains were read from a single sample in a study of neurological immune-mediated disorders. TCRdb reanalysed the 5' RACE reads using MiXCR and keeps one entry per CDR3 protein. The sample carries 120,000 or so distinct CDR3 sequences, roughly 3.4% recorded once. Sequenced input: PBMCs. The receptors shown here come from a woman aged 25 to 45 with multiple sclerosis. Both conserved end residues are part of each CDR3. The D gene is left open where the match is weak. Size is stated for part of the rows, as once, few or many counts, or as a class when the clone is expanded.

d_gene | j_gene | abundance | v_gene | CDR3aa | CDR3nt
. | TRBJ2-7 | many | TRBV6-5 | CASSYEVGRGPPGEQYF | TGTGCCAGCAGTTACGAGGTGGGACGGGGGCCCCCGGGAGAGCAGTACTTC
. | TRBJ2-7 | many | TRBV19 | CASSIRQDEQYF | TGTGCCAGTAGTATCCGGCAAGACGAGCAGTACTTC
. | TRBJ1-1 | many | TRBV5-1 | CASSLDSESGAFF | TGCGCCAGCAGCTTGGATTCTGAGTCAGGAGCTTTCTTT
TRBD2 | TRBJ2-1 | many | TRBV12-3/TRBV12-4 | CASRPRLAPASYEQFF | TGTGCCAGCAGACCCCGACTAGCACCGGCCTCATATGAGCAGTTCTTC
. | TRBJ1-1 | many | TRBV7-6 | CASSFSGWDTEAFF | TGTGCCAGCAGCTTTTCGGGTTGGGACACTGAAGCTTTCTTT
. | TRBJ2-1 | many | TRBV12-3/TRBV12-4 | CASTIIRDEQFF | TGTGCCAGCACAATTATACGCGATGAGCAGTTCTTC
. | TRBJ2-7 | many | TRBV5-1 | CASSSDIAYEQYF | TGCGCCAGCAGCAGCGACATAGCCTACGAGCAGTACTTC
. | TRBJ1-2 | many | TRBV27 | CASSPTKQGDYGYTF | TGTGCCAGCAGCCCCACCAAACAGGGAGACTATGGCTACACCTTC
TRBD1 | TRBJ2-3 | many | TRBV29-1 | CSVALVKTGGPSFTDTQYF | TGCAGCGTTGCGCTTGTCAAGACAGGGGGCCCCAGTTTCACAGATACGCAGTATTTT
TRBD1 | TRBJ1-1 | few | TRBV18 | CASSPRRSRGGSTEAFF | TGTGCCAGCTCACCGCGTAGGAGCAGGGGGGGTAGCACTGAAGCTTTCTTT
. | TRBJ1-6 | many | TRBV15 | CATSRVAGNSPLHF | TGTGCCACCAGCAGAGTCGCAGGGAATTCACCCCTCCACTTT
. | TRBJ1-3 | many | TRBV5-6 | CASSRVQRGTIYF | TGTGCCAGCAGCCGAGTCCAGAGGGGCACCATATATTTT
. | TRBJ2-2 | many | TRBV6-5 | CASISRTGELFF | TGTGCCAGCATTAGTAGGACCGGGGAGCTGTTTTTT
. | TRBJ1-2 | many | TRBV12-3/TRBV12-4 | CASTPVGNRDYGYTF | TGTGCCAGCACCCCTGTTGGGAACAGGGACTATGGCTACACCTTC
TRBD1 | TRBJ2-7 | many | TRBV20-1 | CSASRLTGGIDEQYF | TGCAGTGCTTCCCGACTGACAGGGGGGATTGACGAGCAGTACTTC
. | TRBJ1-2 | many | TRBV5-1 | CASSRGVSYGYTF | TGCGCCAGCAGCCGTGGGGTCAGCTATGGCTACACCTTC
. | TRBJ2-5 | many | TRBV7-6 | CASSPPWSQETQYF | TGTGCCAGCAGCCCCCCCTGGTCCCAAGAGACCCAGTACTTC
TRBD1 | TRBJ2-3 | many | TRBV18 | CASSPLSDRAADTQYF | TGTGCCAGCTCACCCCTCTCCGACAGGGCGGCAGATACGCAGTATTTT
. | TRBJ1-2 | many | TRBV20-1 | CSASLGLDYGYTF | TGCAGTGCTAGTCTGGGGTTGGACTATGGCTACACCTTC
TRBD2 | TRBJ2-1 | many | TRBV7-9 | CASSLYIGTSYEQFF | TGTGCCAGCAGCTTATATATCGGGACTAGCTATGAGCAGTTCTTC
TRBD1 | TRBJ1-5 | many | TRBV20-1 | CSARVGTGDQPQHF | TGCAGTGCTAGAGTCGGGACAGGGGATCAGCCCCAGCATTTT
TRBD2 | TRBJ2-1 | many | TRBV9 | CASSVPGLAASYNEQFF | TGTGCCAGCAGCGTACCGGGACTAGCGGCCTCCTACAATGAGCAGTTCTTC
. | TRBJ2-1 | many | TRBV6-2/TRBV6-3 | CASSRFPTGELDHEQFF | TGTGCCAGCAGCCGATTCCCTACAGGAGAACTCGACCATGAGCAGTTCTTC
. | TRBJ2-5 | many | TRBV29-1 | CSVPPGTSSGTQYF | TGCAGCGTACCACCCGGGACATCATCCGGGACCCAGTACTTC
. | TRBJ1-1 | few | TRBV6-6 | CASSKQGPLTEAFF | TGTGCCAGCAGTAAACAGGGCCCTCTCACTGAAGCTTTCTTT
TRBD2 | TRBJ2-7 | many | TRBV20-1 | CSARDLEEVASGPYEQYF | TGCAGTGCTAGAGATCTAGAAGAAGTCGCTAGCGGACCCTACGAGCAGTACTTC
. | TRBJ1-4 | many | TRBV7-6 | CASSLRGGLEKLFF | TGTGCCAGCAGCTTAAGGGGGGGATTAGAAAAACTGTTTTTT
. | TRBJ2-5 | many | TRBV20-1 | CSALQVYQETQYF | TGCAGTGCTCTTCAGGTGTACCAAGAGACCCAGTACTTC
. | TRBJ2-2 | few | TRBV4-3 | CASSQDSNTGELFF | TGCGCCAGCAGCCAAGATAGCAACACCGGGGAGCTGTTTTTT
TRBD2 | TRBJ2-3 | many | TRBV20-1 | CSARDSGVRTDTQYF | TGCAGTGCTAGAGATAGCGGGGTCCGGACAGATACGCAGTATTTT
. | TRBJ2-7 | many | TRBV20-1 | CSATQREFSLEQYF | TGCAGTGCTACCCAACGGGAGTTCAGTCTCGAGCAGTACTTC
TRBD1 | TRBJ2-1 | many | TRBV20-1 | CSARGNRGRMSEQFF | TGCAGTGCTAGAGGGAACAGGGGGCGCATGAGTGAGCAGTTCTTC
. | TRBJ1-5 | many | TRBV7-9 | CASNLPGQPQHF | TGTGCCAGCAACCTCCCCGGTCAGCCCCAGCATTTT
. | TRBJ1-2 | many | TRBV7-2 | CASSLPTVPHYGYTF | TGTGCCAGCAGCTTACCGACAGTACCTCACTATGGCTACACCTTC
. | TRBJ2-1 | many | TRBV4-3 | CASSQDYLSQTPYNEQFF | TGCGCCAGCAGCCAAGACTACCTGTCTCAAACGCCCTACAATGAGCAGTTCTTC
. | TRBJ2-6 | many | TRBV11-3 | CASRISGANVLTF | TGTGCCAGCAGGATCTCTGGGGCCAACGTCCTGACTTTC
TRBD2 | TRBJ2-1 | many | TRBV7-9 | CASRRAGGYNEQFF | TGTGCCAGCAGGAGGGCGGGGGGTTACAATGAGCAGTTCTTC
TRBD2 | TRBJ2-1 | many | TRBV20-1 | CSARAGGASYNEQFF | TGCAGTGCTAGGGCGGGGGGAGCCTCCTACAATGAGCAGTTCTTC
TRBD2 | TRBJ2-3 | many | TRBV5-6 | CASSLREAGWAPDTQYF | TGTGCCAGCAGCTTGCGGGAGGCGGGGTGGGCACCAGATACGCAGTATTTT
TRBD1 | TRBJ1-2 | many | TRBV7-8 | CASSRTPRQGGSYGYTF | TGTGCCAGCAGCCGAACCCCCCGACAGGGGGGTTCTTATGGCTACACCTTC
. | TRBJ2-7 | many | TRBV7-6 | CASSNPVWGSYEQYF | TGTGCCAGCAGCAACCCGGTCTGGGGCTCCTACGAGCAGTACTTC
. | TRBJ1-5 | many | TRBV15 | CATSSVGLGQPQHF | TGTGCCACCAGCAGCGTAGGGCTGGGGCAGCCCCAGCATTTT
. | TRBJ2-1 | many | TRBV6-1 | CASSSSLETYNEQFF | TGTGCCAGCAGTAGTTCGCTGGAAACGTACAATGAGCAGTTCTTC
. | TRBJ2-3 | many | TRBV20-1 | CSVSEGRGTDTQYF | TGCAGTGTCTCGGAGGGCCGAGGGACAGATACGCAGTATTTT
TRBD1 | TRBJ1-5 | many | TRBV6-5 | CASSRGGRNQPQHF | TGTGCCAGCAGCAGGGGGGGACGCAATCAGCCCCAGCATTTT
. | TRBJ1-5 | many | TRBV7-2 | CASSYSSGVGQPQHF | TGTGCCAGCAGCTATTCATCAGGGGTCGGTCAGCCCCAGCATTTT
. | TRBJ2-2 | many | TRBV5-1 | CASSGSDSANTGELFF | TGCGCCAGCAGTGGCTCAGACTCAGCGAACACCGGGGAGCTGTTTTTT
TRBD2 | TRBJ2-1 | many | TRBV20-1 | CSARRGGGVAEQFF | TGCAGTGCTAGACGCGGCGGGGGGGTGGCTGAGCAGTTCTTC
. | TRBJ1-2 | many | TRBV3-1 | CASRDLTGGYTF | TGTGCCAGCAGAGACTTAACGGGTGGCTACACCTTC
. | TRBJ1-1 | . | TRBV7-8 | CASSKREWDTEAFF | TGTGCCAGCAGCAAGAGGGAATGGGACACTGAAGCTTTCTTT
. | TRBJ1-1 | . | TRBV18 | CASSLTQTQAAPSDTEAFF | TGTGCCAGCTCACTAACTCAAACCCAGGCGGCACCATCCGACACTGAAGCTTTCTTT
. | TRBJ1-1 | many | TRBV9 | CASSIRPIAKGTEAFF | TGTGCCAGCAGCATCAGGCCTATAGCCAAGGGCACTGAAGCTTTCTTT